This TCR beta chain is from a study of Graves' ophthalmopathy and Graves' hyperthyroidism. Points from the study as a whole: In blood appeared most of the expanded thyroid clonotypes whose frequency exceeded 0.001.

In donors with ophthalmopathy, activity was moderate-to-severe, with CAS ≥3, NOSPECS ≥4 and duration under 3 months. Fresh peripheral blood, around 10 ml, was the PBMC source. Amplified TCR beta CDR3 regions were obtained using RNA transcripts as template. HTBI primers were used in a first-round RT-PCR, which preceded a second-round multiplex PCR. TCRdb re-derived calls from the multiplex PCR reads in MiXCR, one entry per CDR3 protein. Here the sample spans around 600,000 distinct CDR3 sequences, just over 40% being singletons. A few counts support this clonotype. No antigen is known for it. Material for sequencing was peripheral blood. The sequence was obtained from an adult man with Graves' ophthalmopathy.

The CDR3 sequence is CASAQGRITQETQYF. The CDR3 bases are TGTGCCAGCGCCCAGGGCCGAATCACTCAAGAGACCCAGTACTTC. This chain uses TRBV11-1 with TRBJ2-5; D is perhaps TRBD1 (5 bases). Trimming removed 8 bases from V and 2 bases from J, with 18 bases in between. This CDR3 contains 15 residues. Germline V CDR1 and CDR2: SGHAT, FQDESV (reference sequence).